The clone carrying this TCR beta chain appeared a single time. Its antigen is undetermined. This sample is part of a study of cytomegalovirus exposure and HLA in healthy donors. Whole-study context: Counted in an early data release were approximately 85 million unique TCRs from HLA-typed donors.

Study-wide findings and caveats: Earlier analysis found most TCR beta V segments productive about 87% or about 30% of the time. Common viral pathogens seemed, in a later analysis, to connect with several of the most significant clusters.

PCR amplification relied on 60 Vbeta primers (plus 13 Jbeta primers). Generated by immunoSEQ multiplex PCR, the TCRdb table keeps only in-frame clones and is missing some. The sample lists 200,000 or so clones, 78% occurring once. The CDR3 is made up of 15 amino acids. V was pared by 4 bases and J by 5 bases, with 9 bases of the junction left unmatched. Germline V lookup: CDR1 SGHDT, CDR2 YYEEEE. The chain combines TRBV5-6 with TRBJ2-3, with 8 bases identical to TRBD2. The receptor was derived from a woman between 25 and 40 years old in good health and CMV-seropositive. Material: PBMCs. In nucleotides, the CDR3 is TGTGCCAGCAGCAACCGAGCGGGAGACGTAGATACGCAGTATTTT. The encoded protein is CASSNRAGDVDTQYF.